These 31 T cell receptor beta chains share one sample of origin, sequenced in a study of blood T cell repertoires in COVID-19. Assay: immunoSEQ multiplex PCR; the TCRdb copy retains only in-frame clones and omits some. The table lists roughly 87,000 clones, approximately 86% of them singletons. The sequenced material came from peripheral blood. Receptor source: a man in his forties with acute or convalescent COVID-19.

The chain links TRBV3-1 (or the pseudogene TRBV3-2) to TRBJ1-2; 7 bases fit TRBD1. Germline CDR1 reads LGHDT; CDR2 reads YNNKEL (reference sequence). J gave up 8 bases and V 1 base, and 7 bases lay outside the gene matches. The CDR3 consists of 14 residues. The CDR3 protein is CASSQATGLRGYTF. The CDR3 DNA reads TGTGCCAGCAGCCAAGCGACAGGGCTAAGGGGCTACACCTTC.

V usage is TRBV6-2 or TRBV6-3 and J usage is TRBJ1-6, with 7 bases fitting TRBD1. This CDR3 has 14 amino acids. In germline, CDR1 is MNHEY, CDR2 SVGEGT. With V trimmed by 5 bases and J by 6 bases, 4 bases remained unmatched. The CDR3 sequence: CASSPGQRNSPLHF. DNA of the CDR3: TGTGCCAGCAGTCCGGGACAGCGTAATTCACCCCTCCACTTT.

This chain connects TRBV30 to TRBJ1-3, with a tentative D call TRBD1 (6 bases). CDR3 length: 15 residues. Germline V gene sequence: CDR1 GTSNPN, CDR2 SVGIG (reference sequence). V lost 1 base and J lost 0, with 10 bases in between. This chain's CDR3 is CAWSAGASSGNTIYF. The CDR3 DNA is TGTGCCTGGAGTGCAGGGGCGAGCTCTGGAAACACCATATATTTT.

This clone was seen once. The J gene is TRBJ1-2, the V gene TRBV19; the D is unclear. Germline assignment: CDR1 LNHDA and CDR2 SQIVND (reference sequence). V dropped 1 base and J dropped 3 bases, with 6 bases sitting between them. The CDR3 runs to 13 residues. The chain's CDR3 is CASSIGQHYGYTF. The CDR3 coding sequence is TGTGCCAGTAGTATAGGACAACACTATGGCTACACCTTC. Supplemented by reference TRBV19 and TRBJ1-2, the full variable domain reads DGGITQSPKYLFRKEGQNVTLSCEQNLNHDAMYWYRQDPGQGLRLIYYSQIVNDFQKGDIAEGYSVSREKKESFPLTVTSAQKNPTAFYLCASSIGQHYGYTFGSGTRLTVV.

V usage is TRBV30 and J usage is TRBJ2-2; tentative D call: TRBD2 (6 bases). Per germline, CDR1 GTSNPN and CDR2 SVGIG (reference sequence). The V gene lost 1 base and the J gene lost 4 bases, with 19 bases spanning the gap. The length of the CDR3 is 17 residues. The CDR3 region has the DNA TGTGCCTGGAGTGATCGGTCCGCGACTAGGCCCACCGGGGAGCTGTTTTTT. Translation gives CAWSDRSATRPTGELFF.

V gene TRBV7-9 combines with J gene TRBJ1-2, with 7 bases identical to TRBD1. Germline values: CDR1 SEHNR, CDR2 FQNEAQ (reference sequence). This CDR3 has 16 residues. The V segment lost 5 bases and the J segment 6 bases; nucleotides outside the gene matches: 15. DNA for the CDR3: TGTGCCAGCAGCGGTCTCCGGGACAGCAATTTAAATGGCTACACCTTC. As protein: CASSGLRDSNLNGYTF.

The CDR3 nucleotides are TGTGCCAGCAGAAGACAGGGAAGTCAGCCCCAGCATTTT. Translating it yields CASRRQGSQPQHF. The genes are TRBV6-5 and TRBJ1-5, with 7 bases identical to TRBD1. The junction had 5 bases not matched to a gene; V was cut back by 6 bases and J by 6 bases. Per germline, CDR1 MNHEY and CDR2 SVGAGI. This CDR3 spans 13 amino acids.

This chain uses TRBV6-2 or TRBV6-3 with TRBJ2-1; D is possibly TRBD1 (5 bases). Germline V gene data show CDR1 as MNHEY and CDR2 as SVGEGT. Trimming shortened V by 5 bases and J by 2 bases, and 19 bases separated the two germline ends. This CDR3 has 17 amino acids. This chain's CDR3 is CASSDLQDPFPYNEQFF. In DNA form, the CDR3 reads TGTGCCAGCAGTGACCTACAGGACCCGTTCCCCTACAATGAGCAGTTCTTC.

The rearrangement uses TRBV6-5 and TRBJ1-1; possibly TRBD1 for D (5 bases). Trimming shortened V by 2 bases and J by 1 base, and 8 bases separated the two germline ends. The CDR3 runs 14 residues. Germline CDR1 and CDR2: MNHEY and SVGAGI. CDR3 sequence: CASSYGQGNTEAFF. CDR3 DNA: TGTGCCAGCAGTTACGGCCAGGGGAACACTGAAGCTTTCTTT.

J is TRBJ1-2 and V is TRBV5-1; 7 nucleotides align to TRBD1. The CDR3 consists of 13 residues. V dropped 4 bases and J dropped 2; count of bases not matched to a gene: 2. Germline V gene data show CDR1 as SGHRS and CDR2 as YFSETQ. CDR3: CASSAQGNYGYTF. CDR3 coding DNA: TGCGCCAGCAGCGCACAGGGGAACTATGGCTACACCTTC.

V and J are TRBV7-9 and TRBJ2-1; TRBD2 matches 7 bases. CDR1 and CDR2 from the germline V gene are SEHNR and FQNEAQ (reference sequence). V lost 1 base to trimming and J lost 10 bases; unmatched junction nucleotides: 10. This CDR3 has 15 amino acids. The CDR3 coding sequence is TGTGCCAGCAGCTTAGTCGTTGCGGGAGCGGGGGAGCAGTTCTTC. Amino acids: CASSLVVAGAGEQFF.

V usage is TRBV27 and J usage is TRBJ2-7; 8 nucleotides align to TRBD2. Germline V gene sequence: CDR1 MNHEY, CDR2 SMNVEV (reference sequence). V dropped 5 bases and J dropped 7; count of bases not matched to a gene: 16. The length of the CDR3 is 16 residues. The CDR3 DNA sequence: TGTGCCAGCAGTCGCTTAAGAGCGGGGGTCGTGGAAGAGCAGTACTTC. Encoded protein: CASSRLRAGVVEEQYF.

V gene TRBV5-1 combines with J gene TRBJ1-1; no clear D gene. Germline V CDR1 and CDR2: SGHRS, YFSETQ. V was trimmed by 0 bases and J by 0 bases, leaving 9 bases between them. The CDR3 runs 15 residues. The CDR3 here is CASSLGAHLNTEAFF. The CDR3 DNA reads as TGCGCCAGCAGCTTGGGTGCGCACCTGAACACTGAAGCTTTCTTT.

The chain has TRBV5-1 and TRBJ2-5; weak D call: TRBD1 (5 bases). Trimming left V 7 bases short and J 5 bases short, with 18 bases between. Per germline, CDR1 SGHRS and CDR2 YFSETQ. The CDR3 has 14 amino acids. This chain's CDR3 is CASRQKGGEETQYF. The CDR3 DNA follows: TGCGCCAGCCGACAGAAGGGTGGCGAGGAGACCCAGTACTTC.

V and J are TRBV7-3 and TRBJ1-4; no clear D gene. The CDR3 sequence is 16 residues long. V lost 5 bases to trimming and J lost 0 bases, with 13 bases between them. Germline values: CDR1 SGHTA, CDR2 FQGTGA. The CDR3 reads CASSLSGVATNEKLFF. The CDR3 nucleotides read TGTGCCAGCAGCCTCTCGGGAGTTGCAACTAATGAAAAACTGTTTTTT.

CDR3 amino acids: CAWSVQKGGGSHGYTF. In DNA form, the CDR3 reads TGTGCCTGGAGTGTACAAAAGGGGGGAGGGTCCCATGGCTACACCTTC. This chain joins TRBV30 and TRBJ1-2, with TRBD1 as a possible D gene (6 bases). Between the trimmed V and J ends, which lost 0 bases and 6 bases, there was a span of 20 bases. The germline V gene encodes CDR1 GTSNPN and CDR2 SVGIG (reference sequence). The CDR3 sequence is 16 residues long. Using reference TRBV30 and TRBJ1-2 for the parts outside the CDR3, the full variable domain is SQTIHQWPATLVQPVGSPLSLECTVEGTSNPNLYWYRQAAGRGLQLLFYSVGIGQISSEVPQNLSASRPQDRQFILSSKKLLLSDSGFYLCAWSVQKGGGSHGYTFGSGTRLTVV.

This clone is a singleton in its sample. This rearrangement joins TRBV5-1 to TRBJ2-7; D not resolved. The germline V and J ends were trimmed by 1 base and 2 bases, with 7 bases remaining between them. Germline V gene lookup returns CDR1 SGHRS and CDR2 YFSETQ. CDR3 length: 13 amino acids. This CDR3 reads CASSLSVAYEQYF. The DNA of the CDR3 is TGCGCCAGCAGCTTGTCCGTTGCCTACGAGCAGTACTTC.

The V call is TRBV5-1, the J call TRBJ2-7, with 8 positions matching TRBD1. V dropped 2 bases and J dropped 2; count of bases not matched to a gene: 3. CDR1 is SGHRS, CDR2 YFSETQ, per germline. The CDR3 is 14 residues long. The CDR3 region has the DNA TGCGCCAGCAGCTTCACAGGGGGGACCTACGAGCAGTACTTC. It is translated as CASSFTGGTYEQYF.

This chain joins TRBV7-6 and TRBJ2-3; TRBD2 aligns across 12 bases. Trimming at V came to 5 bases and at J to 2 bases, leaving 8 bases not matched to a gene. The V gene's germline CDR1 is SGHVS and CDR2 FNYEAQ. The CDR3 totals 17 residues. The CDR3 nucleotides are TGTGCCAGCAGCCCCCGACTAGCGGGAGAGATCACAGATACGCAGTATTTT. Its protein is CASSPRLAGEITDTQYF.

This clone is a singleton in its sample. The chain recombines TRBV19 with TRBJ2-1; perhaps TRBD2 as D (5 bases). Per germline, CDR1 LNHDA and CDR2 SQIVND (reference sequence). V lost 4 bases to trimming and J lost 12 bases, with 16 bases between them. The CDR3 length is 13 residues. This CDR3 is CASSTTLYEGQFF. The CDR3 DNA reads as TGTGCCAGTAGTACTACCCTCTATGAGGGGCAGTTCTTC.

As to this clone: This may stem from a read error, because a much larger clone lies one nucleotide away. The chain employs TRBV5-6 and TRBJ2-7; D is perhaps TRBD1 (6 bases). V gave up 4 bases and J gave up 4 bases, with 9 bases separating them. This CDR3 is 12 amino acids long. CDR1 is SGHDT and CDR2 is YYEEEE in the germline V gene. Here the CDR3 DNA reads TGTGCCAGCAGCGCACAGGGTTACGAGCAGTACTTC. Protein: CASSAQGYEQYF.

This chain links TRBV6-6 with TRBJ1-5, with a possible D match to TRBD1 (5 bases). V was shortened by 2 bases and J by 3 bases, with 11 bases between the two germline ends. In germline, CDR1 is MNHNY, CDR2 SVGAGI (reference sequence). This CDR3 contains 15 residues. CDR3 amino acids: CASSYESGYNQPQHF. In nucleotides, the CDR3 is TGTGCCAGCAGTTACGAGTCAGGGTACAATCAGCCCCAGCATTTT.

This clone was counted a single time. This chain links TRBV19 with TRBJ2-7, with 8 bases aligning to TRBD1. The CDR3 is 15 amino acids. Germline CDR1 LNHDA, CDR2 SQIVND (reference sequence). V lost 5 bases to trimming and J lost 3 bases; unmatched junction nucleotides: 9. Here the CDR3 DNA reads TGTGCCAGTAGTGGGGCCCGGACAGGGAACTACGAGCAGTACTTC. Protein: CASSGARTGNYEQYF. Together with reference TRBV19 and TRBJ2-7, the CDR3 gives the full variable domain: DGGITQSPKYLFRKEGQNVTLSCEQNLNHDAMYWYRQDPGQGLRLIYYSQIVNDFQKGDIAEGYSVSREKKESFPLTVTSAQKNPTAFYLCASSGARTGNYEQYFGPGTRLTVT.

The V and J genes are TRBV30 and TRBJ2-7; TRBD2 aligns across 7 bases. The J segment lost 4 bases and the V segment lost 2 bases, leaving 5 bases of the junction unmatched. The CDR3 runs to 13 residues. The germline CDR1 and CDR2 sequences are GTSNPN and SVGIG (reference sequence). CDR3 in DNA: TGTGCCTGGAGTCGATTCGGGGGGTACGAGCAGTACTTC. This gives the protein CAWSRFGGYEQYF.

This clone was counted once. This sequence joins TRBV7-2 and TRBJ2-7, with a tentative D call TRBD1 (5 bases). This CDR3 comprises 13 residues. Per the germline V gene, CDR1 is SGHTA and CDR2 is FQGNSA. V gave up 1 base and J gave up 4 bases, with 8 bases separating them. The CDR3 region is CASSLGQLYEQYF. For the CDR3, the DNA is TGTGCCAGCAGCTTAGGACAGTTGTACGAGCAGTACTTC.

The rearrangement joins TRBV7-9 to TRBJ2-2; TRBD1 matches at 8 bases. The trim removed 6 bases at V and 7 bases at J, leaving 7 bases unmatched. This CDR3 spans 14 amino acids. CDR1 SEHNR and CDR2 FQNEAQ come from the germline V gene (reference sequence). The CDR3 sequence: CASSQTGGIGELFF. The CDR3 nucleotides are TGTGCCAGCAGTCAAACAGGGGGGATCGGGGAGCTGTTTTTT.

This clone came up once. The rearrangement links TRBV30 to TRBJ2-7; a possible D gene is TRBD2 (6 bases). V gave up 3 bases and J gave up 2 bases, with 11 bases separating them. The CDR3 extends over 13 amino acids. Germline V gene lookup returns CDR1 GTSNPN and CDR2 SVGIG (reference sequence). The CDR3 nucleotides are TGTGCCTGGAGCCGAGGGGAGGCCTACGAGCAGTACTTC. Its translation: CAWSRGEAYEQYF.

The chain carries TRBV4-3 and TRBJ1-5; tentatively, D is TRBD1 (5 bases). The V end was cut by 0 bases, the J end by 5 bases, with 11 bases between. The germline CDR1 and CDR2 sequences are LGHNA and YSLEER. There are 15 residues in the CDR3. Here the CDR3 DNA reads TGCGCCAGCAGCCAAGATCTTATAGGGGATCAGCCCCAGCATTTT. Translating gives CASSQDLIGDQPQHF.

The gene calls are TRBV21-1 and TRBJ2-2; the listed D gene, TRBD2, was not tested against the DNA. TRBV21-1 counts as a pseudogene. This CDR3 region has 19 residues. The CDR3 region is CASSSYGDAKKGRTRGAVF. DNA of the CDR3: TGTGCCAGCAGCAGTTACGGGGACGCGAAGAAAGGGAGGACCCGGGGAGCTGTTTTT.

This clone occurred a few times. This chain joins TRBV5-1 and TRBJ2-3, with 7 bases fitting TRBD2. Germline V lookup: CDR1 SGHRS, CDR2 YFSETQ. CDR3 length equals 15 residues. Trimming took 1 base from V and 2 from J; bases not matched to a gene: 4. CDR3 protein: CASSLTSEPTDTQYF. The DNA for the CDR3 is TGCGCCAGCAGCTTGACTAGCGAGCCCACAGATACGCAGTATTTT.

In this sample, this clone turned up once. The chain recombines TRBV6-4 with TRBJ2-7; TRBD2 aligns across 8 bases. V lost 4 bases, J lost 2 bases, and 4 bases stayed unmatched. Germline V gene lookup returns CDR1 MRHNA and CDR2 SNTAGT. The CDR3 contains 14 residues. The CDR3 sequence: CASSVDSGTYEQYF. The CDR3 coding sequence is TGTGCCAGCAGTGTGGATAGCGGGACCTACGAGCAGTACTTC.